Listed below are T cell receptor beta chains from one sample, sequenced in a study of vaccination and CD4 T cells after COVID-19. Their target antigens are unknown. One entry per CDR3 protein results from TCRdb running MiXCR on the PCR reads. The sample lists under 20,000 distinct CDR3 sequences, around 80% occurring once. Specimen: CD4+ T cells from blood, cultured in vitro, collected after SARS-CoV-2 vaccination. These receptors all stem from a human donor who received a COVID-19 vaccine. Each CDR3 is given with its conserved first and last residue. The D gene is left open where the match is weak. Expanded clones get a size class; other rows say once, few or many, or leave the size out.

>TRBJ2-3|TRBV19|NA|NA
TGTGCCAGTAGTAAAGGGGGGCAGGGCCGCACAGATACGCAGTATTTT
CASSKGGQGRTDTQYF
>TRBJ1-1|TRBV7-9|TRBD1|NA
TGTGCCAGCAGCTTGACAGGGGGGACGTCGGTAGCTTTCTTT
CASSLTGGTSVAFF
>TRBJ1-1|TRBV5-4|TRBD1|NA
TGTGCCAGCAGCTTTCCAGGGGGAAACACTGAAGCTTTCTTT
CASSFPGGNTEAFF
>TRBJ2-3|TRBV5-4|NA|NA
TGTGCCAGCAGCTTGCCCGGGACTGACCTAGATACGCAGTATTTT
CASSLPGTDLDTQYF
>TRBJ1-1|TRBV2|NA|once
TGTGCCAGCAACCGCTGGGGCGGGGAAGCTTTCTTT
CASNRWGGEAFF
>TRBJ2-6|TRBV23-1|NA|NA
TGCGCCAGCAGTCAACCCGGTCAGCTCTCTGGGGCCAACGTCCTGACTTTC
CASSQPGQLSGANVLTF
>TRBJ2-2|TRBV5-1|NA|NA
TGCGCCAGCAGCTTTGGGGACGGGAACACCGGGGAGCTGTTTTTT
CASSFGDGNTGELFF
>TRBJ1-1|TRBV19|TRBD1|NA
TGTGCCAGTAGTTTTTGGCCTGATGGGACAGGGGGCACTGAAGCTTTCTTT
CASSFWPDGTGGTEAFF
>TRBJ1-1|TRBV10-3|NA|few
TGTGCCATCAGTGATCAAGGGTATGGAGAAGAAGCTTTCTTT
CAISDQGYGEEAFF
>TRBJ1-5|TRBV30|NA|few
TGTGCCTGGAGTGTACAGATCAATCAGCCCCAGCATTTT
CAWSVQINQPQHF
>TRBJ1-1|TRBV20-1|NA|few
TGCAGTGCTAGAGAGCCCACAGGGCAGGGGAACACTGAAGCTTTCTTT
CSAREPTGQGNTEAFF
>TRBJ1-6|TRBV6-1|NA|NA
TGTGCCAGCAGCCGGTCCCAAGTGGGTTCACCCCTCCACTTT
CASSRSQVGSPLHF
>TRBJ2-1|TRBV7-6|TRBD2|NA
TGTGCCAGCAGCTCTAGCGGGGCACACAATGAGCAGTTCTTC
CASSSSGAHNEQFF
>TRBJ1-3|TRBV20-1|NA|NA
TGCAGTGCTAGAAGTTACGGGACATCTGGAAACACCATATATTTT
CSARSYGTSGNTIYF
>TRBJ1-1|TRBV20-1|TRBD1|NA
TGCAGTGCTAGTTGGTCCCCACAGGGGGACACTGAAGCTTTCTTT
CSASWSPQGDTEAFF
>TRBJ1-2|TRBV19|TRBD1|NA
TGTGCCAGTAGTATGGACAGGAACTATGGCTACACCTTC
CASSMDRNYGYTF